Detailed here is one T cell receptor (beta chain). Its antigen is not known. Here immunoSEQ multiplex PCR was the method, and the copy in TCRdb shows in-frame clones only, minus some. The sample shows some 340,000 clones, roughly 87% of them seen only once. These data originate in a study of cytomegalovirus exposure and HLA in healthy donors. The CDR3 has 15 residues. Per germline, CDR1 SGDLS and CDR2 YYNGEE. The V end was cut by 4 bases, the J end by 2 bases, with 16 bases between. Broader study findings: Subsequent analysis of the roughly 120 validation repertoires found a tendency for first-cohort TCR clusters to co-occur. Cytomegalovirus association was listed for about 160 TCR beta chains.

The sequence derives from a woman aged 25 to 39 in good health and CMV-seropositive. The V call is TRBV9, the J call TRBJ2-7; maybe TRBD1 (6 bases). Sequenced material: PBMCs. The CDR3 DNA reads as TGTGCCAGCAGCACTACCGGGACACCACCCTACGAGCAGTACTTC. Its protein is CASSTTGTPPYEQYF.